One and the same sample provided the 8 T cell receptor beta chains below, sequenced in a study of shared clonotypes between healthy human individuals (dated by TCRdb to 2020 to 2022). Library generation was performed with the immunoSEQ multiplex PCR assay. Drawn from immuneACCESS, this table holds only the in-frame rearrangements with V and J called that TCRdb kept. Clones are partly lost; checked studies trace under half to an unresolved V gene and leave the rest unexplained. This sample comprises around 1.9 million clones, just over 90% of them detected only once. The ten largest clones add up to roughly 1.7% of the sample. CD8 naive samples consisted of CD45RO-negative cells that were positively selected for CCR7, yielding a CD45RA+CCR7+ population without TemRA cells. The source material was naive CD8+ T cells from PBMCs. The cell subset or site label here, explained by the study, means: CD45RA+CCR7+. These receptors were taken from a man aged 18 to 29 in good health. Some clones in this sample may be carry-over from other donors' samples.

The chain employs TRBV7-9 and TRBJ2-7; perhaps TRBD1 as D (5 bases). Germline V CDR1 and CDR2: SEHNR, FQNEAQ (reference sequence). V lost 5 bases and J 2 bases, leaving 16 bases between the germline ends. CDR3 size: 15 residues. The CDR3 loop reads CASSLLPAGTYEQYF. The CDR3 DNA follows: TGTGCCAGCAGCCTCCTGCCGGCAGGGACCTACGAGCAGTACTTC. Filled out from reference TRBV7-9 and TRBJ2-7, the complete variable domain reads DTGVSQNPRHKITKRGQNVTFRCDPISEHNRLYWYRQTLGQGPEFLTYFQNEAQLEKSRLLSDRFSAERPKGSFSTLEIQRTEQGDSAMYLCASSLLPAGTYEQYFGPGTRLTVT.

The chain uses TRBV7-3 and TRBJ2-3, with D perhaps TRBD1 (5 bases). The CDR3 runs to 15 residues. V lost 1 base to trimming and J lost 0 bases, with 8 bases between them. Germline V gene sequence: CDR1 SGHTA, CDR2 FQGTGA. The CDR3 sequence: CASSLKGVSTDTQYF. The CDR3 region has the DNA TGTGCCAGCAGCTTAAAAGGGGTGAGCACAGATACGCAGTATTTT. Based on the CDR3 plus reference TRBV7-3 and TRBJ2-3, the full variable domain is GAGVSQTPSNKVTEKGKYVELRCDPISGHTALYWYRQSLGQGPEFLIYFQGTGAADDSGLPNDRFFAVRPEGSVSTLKIQRTERGDSAVYLCASSLKGVSTDTQYFGPGTRLTVL.

A note on this clone: A read error may produce the germline difference seen at one junction end. The V call is TRBV19, the J call TRBJ2-5, with D tentatively TRBD1 (5 bases). From germline, CDR1 is LNHDA and CDR2 SQIVND (reference sequence). The length of the CDR3 is 15 residues. The CDR3, as DNA: TGTGCCAGTAGTATTAGGGGCACGCACCAAGAGACCCAATACTTC. It is translated as CASSIRGTHQETQYF.

The rearrangement links TRBV28 to TRBJ2-7; tentative D call: TRBD1 (6 bases). The CDR3 totals 16 residues. The V gene lost 2 bases and the J gene lost 5 bases, with 19 bases spanning the gap. From germline, CDR1 is MDHEN and CDR2 SYDVKM. CDR3 protein: CASSLPGTRGNHEQYF. CDR3 coding DNA: TGTGCCAGCAGTTTACCCGGTACCAGGGGAAACCACGAGCAGTACTTC.

The chain employs TRBV19 and TRBJ1-1; TRBD1 matches at 7 bases. The V segment lost 1 base and the J segment 6 bases; nucleotides outside the gene matches: 14. From germline, CDR1 is LNHDA and CDR2 SQIVND (reference sequence). The CDR3 has 17 amino acids. CDR3 protein: CASSIADRVPTLAEAFF. The CDR3 nucleotides read TGTGCCAGTAGTATAGCCGACAGGGTTCCAACTCTCGCTGAAGCTTTCTTT.

A remark on this clone: The sample has other DNA sequences that encode this CDR3 too. This chain joins TRBV19 and TRBJ2-1; 8 bases align to TRBD2. The CDR3 is 13 amino acids. The ends lost 8 bases at V and 4 bases at J; junction bases unmatched: 4. CDR1 and CDR2 (germline): LNHDA, SQIVND (reference sequence). Written as DNA, the CDR3 is TGTGCCAGTCGGGGCGGGGGGTACAATGAGCAGTTCTTC. This gives the protein CASRGGGYNEQFF.

This chain uses TRBV28 with TRBJ1-3; D may be TRBD1 (5 bases). The V end lost 4 bases, the J end lost 0 bases, and 16 bases lay between the germline ends. The CDR3 runs 17 residues. Germline-derived CDR1 and CDR2 are MDHEN and SYDVKM. The chain's CDR3 is CASSSDPGAYSGNTIYF. The CDR3 DNA reads as TGTGCCAGCAGTTCCGACCCCGGGGCCTACTCTGGAAACACCATATATTTT.

The V gene is TRBV13, the J gene TRBJ2-7, with 9 bases lining up with TRBD2. This CDR3 has 14 residues. V lost 7 bases, J lost 2 bases, and 6 bases stayed unmatched. CDR1 PRHDT and CDR2 FYEKMQ come from the germline V gene (reference sequence). CDR3 region: CASTLGTSPYEQYF. In DNA, the CDR3 is TGTGCCAGCACCCTCGGGACTAGCCCCTACGAGCAGTACTTC.